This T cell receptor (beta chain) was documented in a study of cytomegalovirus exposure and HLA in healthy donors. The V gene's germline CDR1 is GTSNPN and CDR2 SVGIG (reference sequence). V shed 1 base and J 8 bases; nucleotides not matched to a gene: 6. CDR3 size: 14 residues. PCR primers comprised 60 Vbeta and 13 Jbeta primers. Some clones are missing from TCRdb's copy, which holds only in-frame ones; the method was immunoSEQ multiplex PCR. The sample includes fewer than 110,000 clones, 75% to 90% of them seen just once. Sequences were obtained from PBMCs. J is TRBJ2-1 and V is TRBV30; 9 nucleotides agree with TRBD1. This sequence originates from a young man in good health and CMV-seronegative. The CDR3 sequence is CAWSGDREVDEQFF. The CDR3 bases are TGTGCCTGGAGTGGGGACAGGGAGGTCGATGAGCAGTTCTTC.